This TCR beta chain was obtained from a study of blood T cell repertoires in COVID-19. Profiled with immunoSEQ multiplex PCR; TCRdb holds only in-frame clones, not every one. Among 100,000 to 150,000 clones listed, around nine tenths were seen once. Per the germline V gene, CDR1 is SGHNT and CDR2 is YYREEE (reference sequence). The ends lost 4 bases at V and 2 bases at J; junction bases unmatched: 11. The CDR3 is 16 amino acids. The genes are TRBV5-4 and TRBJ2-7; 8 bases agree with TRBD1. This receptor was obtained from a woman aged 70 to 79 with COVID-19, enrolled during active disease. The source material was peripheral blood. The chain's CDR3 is CASSTDPGTGPYEQYF. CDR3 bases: TGTGCCAGCAGCACGGACCCCGGGACAGGACCCTACGAGCAGTACTTC.